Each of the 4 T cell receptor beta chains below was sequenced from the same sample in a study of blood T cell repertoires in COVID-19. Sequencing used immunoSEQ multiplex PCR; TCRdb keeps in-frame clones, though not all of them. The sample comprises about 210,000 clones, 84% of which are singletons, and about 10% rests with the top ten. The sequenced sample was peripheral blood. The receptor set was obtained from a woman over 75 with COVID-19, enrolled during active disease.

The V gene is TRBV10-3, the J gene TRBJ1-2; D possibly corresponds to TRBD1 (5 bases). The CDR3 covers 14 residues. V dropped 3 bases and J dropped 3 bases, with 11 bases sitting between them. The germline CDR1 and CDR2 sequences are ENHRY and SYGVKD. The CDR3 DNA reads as TGTGCCATCAGTGATGGCAGGGAGGACTATGGCTACACCTTC. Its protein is CAISDGREDYGYTF.

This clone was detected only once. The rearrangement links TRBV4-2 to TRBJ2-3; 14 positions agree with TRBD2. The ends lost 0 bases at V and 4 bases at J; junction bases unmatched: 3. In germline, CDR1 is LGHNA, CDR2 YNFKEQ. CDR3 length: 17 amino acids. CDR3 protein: CASSQDGGLAGADTQYF. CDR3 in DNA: TGTGCCAGCAGCCAAGACGGGGGACTAGCGGGGGCAGATACGCAGTATTTT.

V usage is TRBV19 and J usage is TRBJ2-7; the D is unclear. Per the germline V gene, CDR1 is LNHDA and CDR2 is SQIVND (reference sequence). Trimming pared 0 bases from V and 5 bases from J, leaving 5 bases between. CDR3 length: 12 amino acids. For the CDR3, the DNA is TGTGCCAGTAGTATAGATGGGCACGAGCAGTACTTC. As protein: CASSIDGHEQYF.

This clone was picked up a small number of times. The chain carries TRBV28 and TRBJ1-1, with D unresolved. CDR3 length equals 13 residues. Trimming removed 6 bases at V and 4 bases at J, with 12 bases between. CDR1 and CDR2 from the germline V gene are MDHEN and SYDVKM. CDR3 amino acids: CASSSTAITEAFF. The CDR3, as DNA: TGTGCCAGCAGCTCTACAGCTATCACTGAAGCTTTCTTT.